These 25 T cell receptor beta chains came from one sample sequenced in a study of blood T cell repertoires in COVID-19 (dated by TCRdb to 2020 to 2021). The protocol used for the library was the immunoSEQ multiplex PCR assay. Imported from immuneACCESS, the table was reduced by TCRdb to in-frame sequences with V and J called. These copies leave out some clones; in studies compared against another copy, an unresolved V gene accounts for under half, and the cause of the remainder is not known. The sample profile shows 96,000 or so clones; approximately 90% of them were found once. The ten largest clones add up to more than 3.5% of the sample. The sequenced sample was peripheral blood. These receptor sequences come from a human donor with COVID-19, enrolled during active disease. The donor label of this sample is uncertain.

The chain uses TRBV11-2 and TRBJ2-5, with TRBD2 matching over 8 bases. This CDR3 comprises 16 residues. CDR1 SGHAT and CDR2 FQNNGV come from the germline V gene. V trimming: 3 bases; J trimming: 3 bases; junction bases outside the gene matches: 9. The CDR3 protein is CASSLGNSGAKETQYF. The CDR3 DNA reads TGTGCCAGCAGCTTGGGTAATAGCGGGGCTAAAGAGACCCAGTACTTC.

The CDR3 is CASSYSRGGHEQYF. The CDR3 coding sequence is TGTGCCAGCAGTTACTCACGGGGAGGGCACGAGCAGTACTTC. The V call is TRBV6-5, the J call TRBJ2-7; TRBD2 matches 7 bases. After removal of 0 bases from V and 5 bases from J, the junction contained 4 bases not matched to a gene. This CDR3 is built from 14 residues. The V gene's germline CDR1 is MNHEY and CDR2 SVGAGI.

Only one count was recorded for this clone. The rearrangement joins TRBV5-1 to TRBJ1-4, with TRBD1 identical over 8 bases. Germline CDR1 and CDR2: SGHRS and YFSETQ. With 4 bases clipped from V and 2 bases from J, the junction kept 7 bases outside the gene matches. The CDR3 runs 16 residues. CDR3 bases: TGCGCCAGCAGCCCCGGACAGGGAGTTACTAATGAAAAACTGTTTTTT. This codes for CASSPGQGVTNEKLFF.

The chain links TRBV7-3 to TRBJ2-3; 7 bases are a match to TRBD2. This CDR3 has 16 residues. V was pared by 5 bases and J by 2 bases, with 10 bases of the junction left unmatched. The germline V gene encodes CDR1 SGHTA and CDR2 FQGTGA. This CDR3 is CASSPVRLASTDTQYF. The CDR3 nucleotides read TGTGCCAGCAGCCCCGTAAGACTAGCCTCCACAGATACGCAGTATTTT. The variable domain in full, completed from reference TRBV7-3 and TRBJ2-3, reads GAGVSQTPSNKVTEKGKYVELRCDPISGHTALYWYRQSLGQGPEFLIYFQGTGAADDSGLPNDRFFAVRPEGSVSTLKIQRTERGDSAVYLCASSPVRLASTDTQYFGPGTRLTVL.

V gene TRBV7-9 combines with J gene TRBJ1-5; D not resolved. CDR1 and CDR2 (germline): SEHNR, FQNEAQ (reference sequence). Trimming cost V 3 bases and J 4 bases, with 19 bases left between them. This CDR3 is built from 17 residues. The CDR3 sequence is CASSFFEAGKGNQPQHF. CDR3 DNA sequence: TGTGCCAGCAGCTTTTTTGAAGCGGGGAAGGGAAATCAGCCCCAGCATTTT.

V gene TRBV13 combines with J gene TRBJ2-1, with 9 bases lining up with TRBD2. The CDR3 extends over 16 amino acids. The J segment lost 6 bases and the V segment lost 2 bases, leaving 8 bases of the junction unmatched. Germline values: CDR1 PRHDT, CDR2 FYEKMQ (reference sequence). The CDR3 nucleotides are TGTGCCAGCAGCTTACCGACTAGCGGTAGAGGCAATGAGCAGTTCTTC. Amino acids: CASSLPTSGRGNEQFF. The variable domain in full, completed from reference TRBV13 and TRBJ2-1, reads AAGVIQSPRHLIKEKRETATLKCYPIPRHDTVYWYQQGPGQDPQFLISFYEKMQSDKGSIPDRFSAQQFSDYHSELNMSSLELGDSALYFCASSLPTSGRGNEQFFGPGTRLTVL.

In regard to this clone: Within the sample, other DNA sequences also encode this same CDR3. CDR3 sequence: CASSQELAGEKLFF. The CDR3, as DNA: TGCGCCAGCAGCCAAGAGTTGGCAGGAGAAAAACTGTTTTTT. This sequence joins TRBV4-1 and TRBJ1-4; D call uncertain. Per germline, CDR1 MGHRA and CDR2 YSYEKL. V was pared by 0 bases and J by 8 bases, with 10 bases between. This CDR3 contains 14 residues.

This clone has just one count. The V call is TRBV5-1, the J call TRBJ2-3, with D maybe TRBD2 (7 bases). Trimming took off 4 bases at V and 0 bases at J, with 21 bases between the two ends. This CDR3 region has 18 residues. CDR1 and CDR2 (germline): SGHRS, YFSETQ. The CDR3 reads CASSGTGGGFTSTDTQYF. The CDR3, as DNA: TGCGCCAGCAGCGGGACGGGGGGCGGATTCACTAGCACAGATACGCAGTATTTT.

The rearrangement joins TRBV2 to TRBJ1-2, with D unresolved. Trimming left V 5 bases short and J 6 bases short, with 13 bases between. The CDR3 has 13 residues. Germline values: CDR1 SNHLY, CDR2 FYNNEI. The CDR3 sequence: CASSPTREDGYTF. CDR3 in DNA: TGTGCCAGCAGTCCGACTCGGGAGGATGGCTACACCTTC.

The chain uses TRBV25-1 and TRBJ2-1, with D perhaps matching TRBD1 (8 bases). V was cut by 1 base and J by 7 bases, with 17 bases left in between. The CDR3 contains 16 residues. In germline, CDR1 is MGHDK, CDR2 SYGVNS. CDR3 sequence reads: CASSESRAQGGNEQFF. The CDR3, as DNA: TGTGCCAGCAGTGAATCCCGGGCACAGGGGGGGAATGAGCAGTTCTTC.

The chain links TRBV5-1 to TRBJ1-5; D possibly corresponds to TRBD1 (5 bases). Germline CDR1 reads SGHRS; CDR2 reads YFSETQ. This CDR3 is built from 15 residues. V lost 0 bases and J lost 4, with 11 bases in between. The CDR3 DNA reads TGCGCCAGCAGCTTGGAGGGGAGGGTAAATCAGCCCCAGCATTTT. Protein: CASSLEGRVNQPQHF.

Relative to its sample, this clone is medium-sized. The gene calls are TRBV6-6 and TRBJ2-2, with D possibly TRBD1 on 6 matching bases. The CDR3 runs to 15 residues. Germline CDR1 reads MNHNY; CDR2 reads SVGAGI (reference sequence). V lost 7 bases and J 4 bases, leaving 16 bases between the germline ends. The CDR3 here is CASKVKQGSTGELFF. The CDR3 DNA is TGTGCCAGCAAAGTGAAACAGGGAAGCACCGGGGAGCTGTTTTTT.

The chain recombines TRBV27 with TRBJ2-1, with D possibly matching TRBD1 (5 bases). The CDR3 has 16 amino acids. V lost 1 base and J lost 3, with 13 bases in between. Germline assignment: CDR1 MNHEY and CDR2 SMNVEV (reference sequence). CDR3 nucleotide sequence: TGTGCCAGCAGTTTATTGCGGACAACGCTCTACAATGAGCAGTTCTTC. Its protein product is CASSLLRTTLYNEQFF.

This chain joins TRBV2 and TRBJ1-2; 7 nucleotides line up with TRBD1. V shed 4 bases and J 4 bases; nucleotides not matched to a gene: 3. The CDR3 consists of 13 residues. CDR1 is SNHLY, CDR2 FYNNEI, per germline. The CDR3: CASSGDSFYGYTF. The CDR3 nucleotides read TGTGCCAGCAGTGGGGACAGCTTCTATGGCTACACCTTC. Full variable domain (rest looked up from reference TRBV2 and TRBJ1-2): EPEVTQTPSHQVTQMGQEVILRCVPISNHLYFYWYRQILGQKVEFLVSFYNNEISEKSEIFDDQFSVERPDGSNFTLKIRSTKLEDSAMYFCASSGDSFYGYTFGSGTRLTVV.

The chain carries TRBV2 and TRBJ1-6; D uncertain. There are 13 residues in the CDR3. Germline lookup yields CDR1 SNHLY and CDR2 FYNNEI. V lost 6 bases and J 8 bases, leaving 11 bases between the germline ends. The DNA of the CDR3 is TGTGCCAGCAGAAGGAGGGCCGATTCACCCCTCCACTTT. It is translated as CASRRRADSPLHF.

The chain recombines TRBV5-1 with TRBJ2-5; D is unresolved. This CDR3 contains 15 residues. V lost 0 bases and J lost 5, with 14 bases in between. Germline lookup yields CDR1 SGHRS and CDR2 YFSETQ. For the CDR3, the DNA is TGCGCCAGCAGCTTGGTAGCCATCAAGTTGGAGACCCAGTACTTC. Translated, it gives CASSLVAIKLETQYF.

The V call is TRBV4-1, the J call TRBJ2-1, with 13 bases matching TRBD2. Trimming cost V 0 bases and J 4 bases; bases outside gene matches: 15. The germline CDR1 and CDR2 sequences are MGHRA and YSYEKL. CDR3 length: 21 residues. The CDR3: CASSQDPTSGGAGSLYNEQFF. As DNA, the CDR3 is TGCGCCAGCAGCCAAGATCCCACTAGCGGGGGGGCCGGGTCGCTTTACAATGAGCAGTTCTTC.

The chain recombines TRBV10-3 with TRBJ2-5, with D possibly being TRBD1 (5 bases). The ends were cut back, 4 bases at V and 2 bases at J, with 14 bases in the middle. The CDR3 runs 15 residues. Germline V lookup: CDR1 ENHRY, CDR2 SYGVKD. The CDR3 coding sequence is TGTGCCATCAGTGGGCAGGGAAGGGGTCAAGAGACCCAGTACTTC. The encoded protein is CAISGQGRGQETQYF.

The sample holds a few counts of this clone. This rearrangement joins TRBV19 to TRBJ1-5; 8 positions agree with TRBD1. The CDR3 is 14 residues long. V was clipped by 5 bases and J by 5 bases; unmatched bases: 5. Germline V CDR1 and CDR2: LNHDA, SQIVND (reference sequence). CDR3 region: CASSDGQGYQPQHF. The CDR3 coding sequence is TGTGCCAGTAGTGATGGACAGGGATATCAGCCCCAGCATTTT. The full variable domain, completed using reference TRBV19 and TRBJ1-5, is DGGITQSPKYLFRKEGQNVTLSCEQNLNHDAMYWYRQDPGQGLRLIYYSQIVNDFQKGDIAEGYSVSREKKESFPLTVTSAQKNPTAFYLCASSDGQGYQPQHFGDGTRLSIL.

This chain joins TRBV4-2 and TRBJ1-5; no reliable D call. CDR1 and CDR2 (germline): LGHNA, YNFKEQ. The V gene lost 3 bases and the J gene lost 6 bases, with 12 bases spanning the gap. The CDR3 is 14 residues long. The CDR3: CASSHSRDFQPQHF. The CDR3 DNA reads TGTGCCAGCAGCCATTCGAGGGATTTTCAGCCCCAGCATTTT.

The chain is built from TRBV7-9 and TRBJ1-1; weak D call: TRBD1 (5 bases). The germline V gene encodes CDR1 SEHNR and CDR2 FQNEAQ (reference sequence). This CDR3 is built from 13 residues. The V gene lost 5 bases and the J gene lost 5 bases, with 12 bases spanning the gap. The CDR3 DNA follows: TGTGCCAGCAGCCAGACCGGGGGGACTGAAGCTTTCTTT. Translation gives CASSQTGGTEAFF.

The V gene is TRBV6-5, the J gene TRBJ2-4; 7 bases are shared with TRBD1. J lost 0 bases, V lost 6 bases, and 5 bases had no gene match. The CDR3 contains 15 residues. CDR1 is MNHEY, CDR2 SVGAGI, per germline. The CDR3 DNA is TGTGCCAGCAGCCGGGGACAGTTAGCCAAAAACATTCAGTACTTC. Translated, it gives CASSRGQLAKNIQYF.

Here the CDR3 reads CASSLQGALAEAFF. CDR3 nucleotides: TGTGCCAGCAGCTTACAGGGGGCCTTGGCTGAAGCTTTCTTT. This rearrangement joins TRBV5-4 to TRBJ1-1; TRBD1 aligns across 9 bases. The CDR3 has 14 amino acids. In germline, CDR1 is SGHNT, CDR2 YYREEE (reference sequence). The V segment lost 2 bases and the J segment 6 bases; nucleotides outside the gene matches: 5.

The chain recombines TRBV7-8 with TRBJ2-1; the D gene is possibly TRBD1 (5 bases). The V end lost 4 bases, the J end lost 8 bases, and 12 bases lay between the germline ends. The germline gives CDR1 SGHVS, CDR2 FQNEAQ. This CDR3 contains 13 residues. The DNA of the CDR3 is TGTGCCAGCAGCTCTACAGGCGGATATGAGCAGTTCTTC. The encoded protein is CASSSTGGYEQFF. The entire variable domain, with the rest obtained from reference TRBV7-8 and TRBJ2-1, is as follows: GAGVSQSPRYKVAKRGQDVALRCDPISGHVSLFWYQQALGQGPEFLTYFQNEAQLDKSGLPSDRFFAERPEGSVSTLKIQRTQQEDSAVYLCASSSTGGYEQFFGPGTRLTVL.

The chain couples TRBV5-1 to TRBJ2-5; 10 positions match TRBD1. Trimming took 0 bases from V and 4 from J; bases not matched to a gene: 6. The CDR3 has 16 amino acids. The germline gives CDR1 SGHRS, CDR2 YFSETQ. CDR3 DNA: TGCGCCAGCAGCTTGGCGGGACAGGGGATAGCAGAGACCCAGTACTTC. It encodes CASSLAGQGIAETQYF.